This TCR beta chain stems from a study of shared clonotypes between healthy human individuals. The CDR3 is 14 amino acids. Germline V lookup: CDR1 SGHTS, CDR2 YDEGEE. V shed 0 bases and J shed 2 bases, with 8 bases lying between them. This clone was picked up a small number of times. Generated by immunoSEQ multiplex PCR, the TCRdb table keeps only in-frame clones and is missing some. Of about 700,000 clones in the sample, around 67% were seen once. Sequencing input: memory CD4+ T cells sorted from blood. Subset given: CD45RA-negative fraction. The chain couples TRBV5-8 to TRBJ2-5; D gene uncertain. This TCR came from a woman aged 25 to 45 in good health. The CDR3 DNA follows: TGTGCCAGCAGCTTGGGTCACGGTCAAGAGACCCAGTACTTC. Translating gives CASSLGHGQETQYF.